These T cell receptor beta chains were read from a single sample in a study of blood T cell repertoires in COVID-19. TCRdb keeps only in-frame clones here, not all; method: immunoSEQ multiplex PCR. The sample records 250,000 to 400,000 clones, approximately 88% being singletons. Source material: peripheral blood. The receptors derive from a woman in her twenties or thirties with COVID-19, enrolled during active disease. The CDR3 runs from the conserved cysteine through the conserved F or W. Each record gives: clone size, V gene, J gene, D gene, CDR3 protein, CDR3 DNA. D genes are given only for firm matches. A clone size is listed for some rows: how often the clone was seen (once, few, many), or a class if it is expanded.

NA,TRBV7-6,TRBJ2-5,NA,CASRGAGMETQYF,TGTGCCAGCAGAGGGGCAGGGATGGAGACCCAGTACTTC
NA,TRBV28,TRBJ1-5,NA,CASSPRGSQPQHF,TGTGCCAGCAGCCCGAGGGGGAGTCAGCCCCAGCATTTT
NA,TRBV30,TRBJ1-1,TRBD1,CAWSSPWGQGAVNTEAFF,TGTGCCTGGAGCTCGCCGTGGGGACAGGGGGCCGTGAACACTGAAGCTTTCTTT
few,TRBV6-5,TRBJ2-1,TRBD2,CASRLAGGLYNEQFF,TGTGCCAGCAGACTAGCGGGGGGACTATACAATGAGCAGTTCTTC
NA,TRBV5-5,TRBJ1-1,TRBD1,CASSHGTVNTEAFF,TGTGCCAGCAGCCACGGGACAGTGAACACTGAAGCTTTCTTT
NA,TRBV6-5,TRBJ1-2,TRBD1,CASSYSTTGGRGYTF,TGTGCCAGCAGTTACTCCACGACAGGGGGCAGGGGCTACACCTTC
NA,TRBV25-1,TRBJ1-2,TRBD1,CASSEWDSYGYTF,TGTGCCAGCAGTGAATGGGACAGCTATGGCTACACCTTC
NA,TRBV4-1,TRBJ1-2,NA,CASSQTQGISYGYTF,TGCGCCAGCAGTCAAACCCAGGGAATTTCGTATGGCTACACCTTC
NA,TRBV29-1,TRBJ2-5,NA,CSARSPDSGETQYF,TGCAGCGCCCGAAGTCCGGACTCCGGGGAGACCCAGTACTTC
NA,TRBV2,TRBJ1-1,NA,CASSVLGPEAFF,TGTGCCAGCAGTGTATTGGGGCCTGAAGCTTTCTTT
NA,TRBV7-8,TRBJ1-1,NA,CASSSFDSTNTEAFF,TGTGCCAGCAGCTCCTTCGACAGCACTAACACTGAAGCTTTCTTT
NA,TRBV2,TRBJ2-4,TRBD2,CASTLSGGNDIQYF,TGTGCCAGCACCCTATCGGGGGGTAATGACATTCAGTACTTC
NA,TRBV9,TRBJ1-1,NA,CASSVASLSNTEAFF,TGTGCCAGCAGCGTAGCTTCACTCTCTAACACTGAAGCTTTCTTT
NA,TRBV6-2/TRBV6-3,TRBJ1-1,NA,CASSSLFRGSTEAFF,TGTGCCAGCAGCTCACTATTCCGGGGTTCCACTGAAGCTTTCTTT
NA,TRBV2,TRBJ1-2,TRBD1,CASRDGQGAYRYTF,TGTGCCAGCAGGGATGGACAGGGGGCGTATCGCTACACCTTC
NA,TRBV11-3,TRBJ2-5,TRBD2,CASRPWVTSGGPPETQYF,TGTGCCAGCCGCCCTTGGGTGACTAGCGGGGGGCCGCCAGAGACCCAGTACTTC
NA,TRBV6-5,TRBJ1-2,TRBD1,CASSFGQGYGYTF,TGTGCCAGCAGTTTTGGACAGGGCTATGGCTACACCTTC
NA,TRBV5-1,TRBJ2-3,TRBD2,CASSHLGGGDTQYF,TGCGCCAGCAGCCACCTGGGGGGGGGAGATACGCAGTATTTT
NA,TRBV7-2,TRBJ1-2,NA,CASSAQGYGYTF,TGTGCCAGCAGCGCACAGGGCTATGGCTACACCTTC
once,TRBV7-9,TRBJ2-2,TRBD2,CASNLAGVDTGELFF,TGTGCCAGCAACTTGGCGGGGGTCGACACCGGGGAGCTGTTTTTT
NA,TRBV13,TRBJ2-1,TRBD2,CASSLVLAGGVNEQFF,TGTGCCAGCAGCTTAGTATTAGCGGGGGGTGTAAATGAGCAGTTCTTC
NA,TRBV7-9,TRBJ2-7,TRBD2,CASSSGTSGGYEQYF,TGTGCCAGCAGCAGCGGGACTAGCGGGGGCTACGAGCAGTACTTC
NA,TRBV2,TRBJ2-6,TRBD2,CASHLAGDSGANVLTF,TGTGCCAGCCACCTAGCGGGGGACTCTGGGGCCAACGTCCTGACTTTC
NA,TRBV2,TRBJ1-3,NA,CASRREVGGNTIYF,TGTGCCAGCAGACGGGAGGTTGGAGGAAACACCATATATTTT
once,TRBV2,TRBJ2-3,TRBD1,CASSDPRGRRDTQYF,TGTGCCAGCAGTGATCCAAGGGGGCGCCGAGATACGCAGTATTTT
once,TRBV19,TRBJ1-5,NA,CASKRDNQPQHF,TGTGCCAGTAAGAGGGACAATCAGCCCCAGCATTTT
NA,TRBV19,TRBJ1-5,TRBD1,CASSPRRGLNQPQHF,TGTGCCAGTAGTCCCCGCAGGGGGCTGAATCAGCCCCAGCATTTT
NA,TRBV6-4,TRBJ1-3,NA,CASSESQGPGNTIYF,TGTGCCAGCAGTGAATCCCAGGGGCCTGGAAACACCATATATTTT
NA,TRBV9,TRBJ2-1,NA,CASSVGTVKGDEQFF,TGTGCCAGCAGCGTAGGGACAGTCAAGGGGGATGAGCAGTTCTTC
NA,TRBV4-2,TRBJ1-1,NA,CASSAGSGTEAFF,TGTGCCAGCAGTGCCGGGAGCGGGACTGAAGCTTTCTTT
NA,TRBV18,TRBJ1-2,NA,CASSPGGGYGYTF,TGTGCCAGCTCACCAGGGGGCGGCTATGGCTACACCTTC
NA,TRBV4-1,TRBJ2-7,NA,CASSQSPYSSYEQYF,TGCGCCAGCAGCCAGTCCCCTTATAGCTCCTACGAGCAGTACTTC
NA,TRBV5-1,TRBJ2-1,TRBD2,CASSPLGGLATYNEQFF,TGCGCCAGCAGCCCGTTAGGCGGACTAGCGACCTACAATGAGCAGTTCTTC
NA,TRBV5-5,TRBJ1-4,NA,CASSAREARGEKLFF,TGTGCCAGCAGCGCGAGGGAAGCCCGGGGTGAAAAACTGTTTTTT
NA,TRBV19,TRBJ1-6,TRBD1,CASSNRDRGSNSPLHF,TGTGCCAGTAGTAACCGGGACAGGGGGTCCAATTCACCCCTCCACTTT
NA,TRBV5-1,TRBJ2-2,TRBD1,CASRETGGYVGELFF,TGCGCCAGCAGGGAGACAGGGGGCTACGTCGGGGAGCTGTTTTTT
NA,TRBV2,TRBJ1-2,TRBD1,CASSQQGWGYGYTF,TGTGCCAGCAGTCAACAGGGGTGGGGTTATGGCTACACCTTC
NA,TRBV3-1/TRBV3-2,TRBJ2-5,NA,CASSQVSWRGPETQYF,TGTGCCAGCAGCCAAGTTAGCTGGCGGGGACCAGAGACCCAGTACTTC
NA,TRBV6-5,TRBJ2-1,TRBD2,CAGGLAAMLIF,TGTGCCGGGGGACTAGCGGCGATGTTAATCTTC
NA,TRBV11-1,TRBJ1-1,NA,CASSFTEYTEAFF,TGTGCCAGCAGCTTTACGGAGTACACTGAAGCTTTCTTT
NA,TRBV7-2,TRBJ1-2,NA,CASSFGGRDGYTF,TGTGCCAGCAGCTTTGGAGGGCGGGATGGCTACACCTTC
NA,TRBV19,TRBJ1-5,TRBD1,CASRKTTGSGNQPQHF,TGTGCCAGTAGGAAAACGACAGGGAGCGGCAATCAGCCCCAGCATTTT
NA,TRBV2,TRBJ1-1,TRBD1,CVSRTGGFTEAFF,TGTGTCAGCAGGACAGGGGGCTTCACTGAAGCTTTCTTT
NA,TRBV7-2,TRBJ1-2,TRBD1,CASSFGQDHITF,TGTGCCAGCAGTTTTGGACAGGATCATATCACCTTC
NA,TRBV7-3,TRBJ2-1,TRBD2,CASSLRSPGTSGNNEQFF,TGTGCCAGCAGCTTAAGATCCCCGGGGACTAGCGGAAACAATGAGCAGTTCTTC
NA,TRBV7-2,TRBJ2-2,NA,CASSSWAPSTGELFF,TGTGCCAGCAGCTCGTGGGCCCCGAGCACCGGGGAGCTGTTTTTT
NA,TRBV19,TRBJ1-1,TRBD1,CASSMDRGLLGMNTEAFF,TGTGCCAGTAGTATGGACAGGGGGCTCTTGGGGATGAACACTGAAGCTTTCTTT
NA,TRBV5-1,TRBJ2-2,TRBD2,CASSLALAGGPGGELFF,TGCGCCAGCAGCTTGGCCTTGGCGGGGGGGCCTGGCGGGGAGCTGTTTTTT
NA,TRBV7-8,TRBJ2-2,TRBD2,CASSLLSAGASTGELFF,TGTGCCAGCAGCTTATTATCAGCGGGGGCCTCCACCGGGGAGCTGTTTTTT
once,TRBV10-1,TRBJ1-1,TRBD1,CASRDREGRAFF,TGCGCCAGCAGGGACAGGGAGGGGAGAGCTTTCTTT
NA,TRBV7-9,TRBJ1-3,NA,CASSLGGASGNTIYF,TGTGCCAGCAGCTTAGGCGGCGCCTCTGGAAACACCATATATTTT
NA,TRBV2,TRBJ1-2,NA,CASGAATKYGYTF,TGTGCCAGCGGGGCAGCCACTAAATATGGCTACACCTTC
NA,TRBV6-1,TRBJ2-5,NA,CASSDLTPGTQYF,TGTGCCAGCAGTGATTTAACTCCAGGGACCCAGTACTTC
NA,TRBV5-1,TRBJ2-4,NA,CASSLLFRSIQYF,TGCGCCAGCAGCTTGTTGTTCAGGTCCATTCAGTACTTC
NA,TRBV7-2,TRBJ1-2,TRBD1,CASSLGTGFSYGYTF,TGTGCCAGCAGCTTAGGGACAGGGTTCAGCTATGGCTACACCTTC
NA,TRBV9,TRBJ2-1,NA,CASSAGGVSVYNEQFF,TGTGCCAGCAGCGCCGGGGGAGTCTCTGTGTACAATGAGCAGTTCTTC